This is a list of T cell receptor beta chains from one sample in a study of cytomegalovirus exposure and HLA in healthy donors. The table came from immunoSEQ multiplex PCR; TCRdb's copy has only in-frame clones and leaves some out. The table shows some 170,000 clones, with 85% occurring only once. The sample comprised PBMCs. Receptors originate from a man younger than 40 in good health and CMV-seropositive. Each CDR3 is given with its conserved first and last residue. D genes are given only for firm matches. The size entry is marked missing in some rows and otherwise reads once, few, many or a size class.

J	V	size	D	CDR3	DNA
TRBJ2-3	TRBV27	NA	NA	CASSTAAASTDTQYF	TGTGCCAGCAGTACAGCGGCAGCTAGCACAGATACGCAGTATTTT
TRBJ1-1	TRBV21-1	NA	NA	CASPDSSNRNTEAFF	TGTGCCAGCCCGGACAGTTCGAACCGGAACACTGAAGCTTTCTTT
TRBJ2-5	TRBV6-6	NA	NA	CASSRIGQGETQYF	TGTGCCAGCAGCCGCATAGGCCAGGGGGAGACCCAGTACTTC
TRBJ1-1	TRBV10-1	once	TRBD1	CASSESKGQTGAPSTEAFF	TGCGCCAGCAGTGAGTCGAAAGGTCAAACAGGGGCCCCGAGCACTGAAGCTTTCTTT
TRBJ1-1	TRBV19	NA	NA	CASSPLTDRRSEAFF	TGTGCCAGTAGTCCTCTGACAGATAGAAGATCTGAAGCTTTCTTT
TRBJ2-1	TRBV10-3	NA	TRBD2	CATGAPPSGDYNEQFF	TGTGCCACCGGGGCCCCTCCTAGCGGGGACTACAATGAGCAGTTCTTC
TRBJ2-5	TRBV5-4	NA	NA	CASSFPGETQYF	TGTGCCAGCAGCTTCCCAGGAGAGACCCAGTACTTC
TRBJ2-3	TRBV2	once	NA	CASSELLRTDTQYF	TGTGCCAGCAGTGAACTCCTTCGCACAGATACGCAGTATTTT
TRBJ2-7	TRBV12-5	NA	TRBD2	CASGLSPGGEQYF	TGTGCTAGTGGTTTGTCACCGGGGGGAGAGCAGTACTTC
TRBJ1-1	TRBV6-1	NA	TRBD1	CASWAGDSMNTEAFF	TGTGCCAGTTGGGCCGGGGACAGTATGAACACTGAAGCTTTCTTT
TRBJ2-2	TRBV23-1	NA	NA	CASSQSGGLETGELFF	TGCGCCAGCAGTCAATCAGGAGGGTTGGAGACCGGGGAGCTGTTTTTT
TRBJ2-1	TRBV13	NA	TRBD2	CASSHDHGLAGNSDEQFF	TGTGCCAGCAGCCACGACCACGGACTAGCGGGGAATTCGGATGAGCAGTTCTTC
TRBJ1-1	TRBV13	NA	TRBD1	CASSFRDQGDTEAFF	TGTGCCAGCAGCTTCCGGGATCAGGGGGACACTGAAGCTTTCTTT
TRBJ2-5	TRBV9	NA	TRBD1	CASSVAGTGRETQYF	TGTGCCAGCAGCGTAGCCGGGACAGGGAGGGAGACCCAGTACTTC
TRBJ1-2	TRBV4-3	NA	TRBD1	CASSQDQGARYGYTF	TGCGCCAGCAGCCAAGATCAGGGGGCACGGTATGGCTACACCTTC
TRBJ1-5	TRBV29-1	NA	NA	CSAGGENQPQHF	TGCAGCGCTGGTGGGGAGAATCAGCCCCAGCATTTT
TRBJ2-1	TRBV5-1	once	TRBD2	CASSSGTSLGDNEQFF	TGCGCCAGCAGCTCCGGGACTAGCCTGGGGGACAATGAGCAGTTCTTC
TRBJ1-3	TRBV27	NA	NA	CASSLFSPREGGNTIYF	TGTGCCAGCAGTTTATTCTCCCCCAGGGAAGGTGGAAACACCATATATTTT
TRBJ1-2	TRBV5-6	NA	TRBD1	CASRQGYSFDVDGYTF	TGTGCCAGTCGACAGGGATATTCCTTCGACGTGGATGGCTACACCTTC
TRBJ1-5	TRBV9	NA	NA	CASSPTAGDTYSNQPQHF	TGTGCCAGCAGCCCAACCGCGGGAGACACTTATAGCAATCAGCCCCAGCATTTT
TRBJ2-3	TRBV5-5	once	TRBD2	CASSLAGENTDTQYF	TGTGCCAGCAGCTTAGCGGGGGAGAACACAGATACGCAGTATTTT
TRBJ1-5	TRBV20-1	NA	NA	CRSGLGQPQHF	TGCAGATCAGGGTTGGGGCAGCCCCAGCATTTT
TRBJ1-1	TRBV11-1	NA	NA	CASSRLTDTEAFF	TGTGCCAGCAGCCGTTTGACAGATACTGAAGCTTTCTTT
TRBJ1-2	TRBV14	NA	TRBD1	CASSQADREAGYTF	TGTGCCAGCAGCCAGGCGGACAGGGAGGCGGGCTACACCTTC
TRBJ2-1	TRBV6-5	NA	NA	CASSFEGETYNEQFF	TGTGCCAGCAGTTTTGAGGGGGAAACCTACAATGAGCAGTTCTTC
TRBJ1-3	TRBV11-2	NA	NA	CASSLNPPGNGNTIYF	TGTGCCAGCAGCTTAAACCCCCCCGGGAATGGAAACACCATATATTTT
TRBJ1-2	TRBV6-4	NA	NA	CASSVGTGRSYGYTF	TGTGCCAGCAGTGTAGGAACAGGGCGGTCCTATGGCTACACCTTC
TRBJ2-7	TRBV30	NA	TRBD1	CALKTTGDPYEQYF	TGTGCCTTAAAGACGACAGGGGACCCCTACGAGCAGTACTTC
TRBJ1-2	TRBV18	NA	TRBD1	CASSPGQGAGFYGYTF	TGTGCCAGCTCACCAGGACAGGGGGCTGGCTTCTATGGCTACACCTTC
TRBJ1-5	TRBV2	NA	TRBD1	CASSSQGAEQPQHF	TGTGCCAGCAGTTCACAGGGGGCGGAACAGCCCCAGCATTTT
TRBJ1-6	TRBV5-6	NA	NA	CASSLAGAIYNSPLHF	TGTGCCAGCAGCTTAGCGGGGGCTATCTATAATTCACCCCTCCACTTT
TRBJ1-5	TRBV7-2	NA	NA	CASSPGTGGNQPQHF	TGTGCCAGCAGCCCCGGGACGGGGGGGAATCAGCCCCAGCATTTT
TRBJ2-7	TRBV7-2	NA	TRBD2	CASSLSGGSSYEQYF	TGTGCCAGCAGCTTATCGGGAGGGAGCTCCTACGAGCAGTACTTC
TRBJ2-6	TRBV4-3	NA	NA	CASSPHGANVLTF	TGCGCCAGCAGCCCACATGGGGCCAACGTCCTGACTTTC
TRBJ1-1	TRBV9	few	NA	CASSGRANTEAFF	TGTGCCAGCAGCGGGCGGGCAAACACTGAAGCTTTCTTT